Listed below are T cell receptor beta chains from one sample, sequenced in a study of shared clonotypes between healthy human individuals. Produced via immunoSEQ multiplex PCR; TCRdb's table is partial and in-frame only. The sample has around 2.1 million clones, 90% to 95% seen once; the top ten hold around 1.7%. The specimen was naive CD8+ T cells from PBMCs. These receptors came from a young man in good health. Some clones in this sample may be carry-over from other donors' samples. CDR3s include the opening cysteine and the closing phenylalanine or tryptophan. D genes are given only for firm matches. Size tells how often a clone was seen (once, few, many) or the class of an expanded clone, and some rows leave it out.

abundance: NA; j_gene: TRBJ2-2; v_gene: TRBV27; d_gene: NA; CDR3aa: CASIASDYLNTGELFF; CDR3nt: TGTGCCAGCATCGCCTCGGACTACTTGAACACCGGGGAGCTGTTTTTT
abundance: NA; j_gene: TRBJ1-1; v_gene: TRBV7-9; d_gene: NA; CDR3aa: CASSLGQPSFYTEAFF; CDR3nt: TGTGCCAGCAGCTTAGGACAGCCGTCATTTTACACTGAAGCTTTCTTT
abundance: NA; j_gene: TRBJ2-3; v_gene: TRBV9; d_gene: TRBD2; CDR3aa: CASSVVPSGSTDTQYF; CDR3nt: TGTGCCAGCAGCGTAGTACCTAGCGGGAGTACAGATACGCAGTATTTT
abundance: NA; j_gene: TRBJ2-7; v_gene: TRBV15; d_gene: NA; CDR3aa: CATSRPTTGYEQYF; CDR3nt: TGTGCCACCAGCAGACCTACGACGGGCTACGAGCAGTACTTC
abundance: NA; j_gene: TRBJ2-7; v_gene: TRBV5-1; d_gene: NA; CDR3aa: CASSLGRSTNEQYF; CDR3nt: TGCGCCAGCAGCTTAGGCCGTAGCACCAACGAGCAGTACTTC
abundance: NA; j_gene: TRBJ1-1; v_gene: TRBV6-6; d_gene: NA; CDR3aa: CASSYVSKTEAFF; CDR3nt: TGTGCCAGCAGTTACGTCAGTAAGACTGAAGCTTTCTTT
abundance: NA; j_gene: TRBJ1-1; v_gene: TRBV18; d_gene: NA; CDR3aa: CASSPSRLDLEGAFF; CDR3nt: TGTGCCAGCTCACCTTCCCGTTTGGACCTGGAGGGAGCTTTCTTT
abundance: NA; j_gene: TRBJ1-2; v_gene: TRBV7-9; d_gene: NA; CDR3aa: CASSSRDPQGYTF; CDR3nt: TGTGCCAGCAGCTCCCGGGACCCACAGGGCTACACCTTC
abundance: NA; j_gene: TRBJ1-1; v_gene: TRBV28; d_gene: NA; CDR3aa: CASSRRWGPSEAFF; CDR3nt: TGTGCCAGCAGCCGCCGTTGGGGTCCATCTGAAGCTTTCTTT
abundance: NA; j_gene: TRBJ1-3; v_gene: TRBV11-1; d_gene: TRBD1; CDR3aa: CASSQGQTSSGNTIYF; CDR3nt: TGTGCCAGCAGCCAGGGACAGACAAGCTCTGGAAACACCATATATTTT
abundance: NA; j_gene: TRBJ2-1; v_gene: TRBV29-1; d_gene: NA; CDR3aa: CSDHTGNNEQFF; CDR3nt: TGCAGCGACCATACGGGAAACAATGAGCAGTTCTTC
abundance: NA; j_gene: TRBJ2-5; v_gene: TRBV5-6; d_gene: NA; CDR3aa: CASSLRREFGLETQYF; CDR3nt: TGTGCCAGCAGCTTGCGGAGGGAGTTCGGTCTCGAGACCCAGTACTTC
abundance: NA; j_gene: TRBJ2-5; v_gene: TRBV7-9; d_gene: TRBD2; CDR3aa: CASSLGGGRGETQYF; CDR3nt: TGTGCCAGCAGCTTAGGCGGCGGGAGGGGGGAGACCCAGTACTTC
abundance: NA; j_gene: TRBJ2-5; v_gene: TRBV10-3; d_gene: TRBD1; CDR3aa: CAIRPGQGQETQYF; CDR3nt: TGTGCCATCAGACCGGGACAGGGGCAAGAGACCCAGTACTTC
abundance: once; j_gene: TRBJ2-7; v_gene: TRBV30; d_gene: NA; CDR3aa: CAWSDDGLGYEQYF; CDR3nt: TGTGCCTGGAGTGACGACGGGTTAGGCTACGAGCAGTACTTC
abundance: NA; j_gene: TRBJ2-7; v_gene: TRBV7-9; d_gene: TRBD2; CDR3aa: CASSSGLEWEQYF; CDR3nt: TGTGCCAGCAGCTCGGGACTAGAATGGGAGCAGTACTTC
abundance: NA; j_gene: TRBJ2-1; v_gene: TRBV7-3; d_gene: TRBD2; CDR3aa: CASSLTIGTSAYNEQFF; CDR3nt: TGTGCCAGCAGCTTAACTATAGGGACTAGCGCTTACAATGAGCAGTTCTTC
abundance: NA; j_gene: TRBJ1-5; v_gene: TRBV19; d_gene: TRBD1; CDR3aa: CASGTDTGGVQQPQHF; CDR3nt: TGTGCCAGTGGCACCGATACAGGGGGCGTCCAACAGCCCCAGCATTTT
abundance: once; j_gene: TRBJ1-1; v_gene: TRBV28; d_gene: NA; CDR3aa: CASSLIFTVNTEAFF; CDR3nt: TGTGCCAGCAGTTTGATATTCACGGTGAACACTGAAGCTTTCTTT
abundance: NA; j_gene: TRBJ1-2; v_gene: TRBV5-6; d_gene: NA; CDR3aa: CASSLQGDGYTF; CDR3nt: TGTGCCAGCAGCTTACAGGGTGATGGCTACACCTTC
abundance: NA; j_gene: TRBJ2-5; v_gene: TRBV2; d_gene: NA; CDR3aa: CARSSEQETQYF; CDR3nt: TGTGCCAGGTCATCTGAACAAGAGACCCAGTACTTC
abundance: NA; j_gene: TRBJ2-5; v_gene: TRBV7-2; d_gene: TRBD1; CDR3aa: CASSSRDSQETQYF; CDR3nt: TGTGCCAGCAGCTCCAGGGACAGTCAGGAGACCCAGTACTTC
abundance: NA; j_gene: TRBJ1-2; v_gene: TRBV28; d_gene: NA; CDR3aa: CASSSPRGPNYGYTF; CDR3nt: TGTGCCAGCAGTTCCCCAAGGGGCCCTAACTATGGCTACACCTTC
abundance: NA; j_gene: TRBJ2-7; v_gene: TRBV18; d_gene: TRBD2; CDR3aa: CASSPGTTSSYEQYF; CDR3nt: TGTGCCAGCTCACCAGGGACTACCAGCTCCTACGAGCAGTACTTC
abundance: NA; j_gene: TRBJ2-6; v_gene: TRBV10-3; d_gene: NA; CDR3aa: CAISMEGPNVLTF; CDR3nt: TGTGCCATCAGCATGGAGGGCCCCAACGTCCTGACTTTC
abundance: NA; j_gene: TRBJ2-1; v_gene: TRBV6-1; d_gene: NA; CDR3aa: CASSGTVSSYNEQFF; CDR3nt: TGTGCCAGCAGTGGGACAGTGAGCTCCTACAATGAGCAGTTCTTC
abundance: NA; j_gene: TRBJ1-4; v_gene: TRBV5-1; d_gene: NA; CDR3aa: CASSLGSATNEKLFF; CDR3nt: TGCGCCAGCAGCTTGGGCAGTGCAACTAATGAAAAACTGTTTTTT
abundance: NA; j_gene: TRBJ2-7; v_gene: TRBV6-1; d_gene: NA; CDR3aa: CASREGLVLSSYEQYF; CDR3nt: TGTGCCAGCAGAGAAGGACTGGTCCTGAGCTCCTACGAGCAGTACTTC